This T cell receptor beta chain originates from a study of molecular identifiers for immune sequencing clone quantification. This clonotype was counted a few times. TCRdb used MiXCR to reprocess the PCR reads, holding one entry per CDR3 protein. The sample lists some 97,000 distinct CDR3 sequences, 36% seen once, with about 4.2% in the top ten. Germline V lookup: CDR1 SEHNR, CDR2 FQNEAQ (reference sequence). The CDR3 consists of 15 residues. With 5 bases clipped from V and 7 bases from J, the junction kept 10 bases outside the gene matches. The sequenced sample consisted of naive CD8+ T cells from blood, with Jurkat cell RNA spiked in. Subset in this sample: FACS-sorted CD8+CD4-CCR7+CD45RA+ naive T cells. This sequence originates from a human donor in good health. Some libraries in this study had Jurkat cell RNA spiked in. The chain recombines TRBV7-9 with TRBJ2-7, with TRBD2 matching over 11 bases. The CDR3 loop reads CASSGLAGGLGEQYF. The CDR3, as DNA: TGTGCCAGCAGCGGTCTAGCGGGAGGATTGGGAGAGCAGTACTTC.